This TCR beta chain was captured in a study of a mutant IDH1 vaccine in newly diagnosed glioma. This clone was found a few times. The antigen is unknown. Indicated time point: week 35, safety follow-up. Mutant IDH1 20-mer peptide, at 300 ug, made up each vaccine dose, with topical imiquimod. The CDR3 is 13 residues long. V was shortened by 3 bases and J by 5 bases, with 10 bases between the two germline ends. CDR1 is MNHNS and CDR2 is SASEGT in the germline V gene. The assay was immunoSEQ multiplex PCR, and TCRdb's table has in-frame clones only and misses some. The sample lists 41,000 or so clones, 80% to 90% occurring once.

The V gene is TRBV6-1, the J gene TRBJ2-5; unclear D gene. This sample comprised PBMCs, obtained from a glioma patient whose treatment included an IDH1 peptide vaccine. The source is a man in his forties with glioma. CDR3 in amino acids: CASSDEVWETQYF. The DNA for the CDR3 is TGTGCCAGCAGTGATGAGGTCTGGGAGACCCAGTACTTC.